The 13 T cell receptor beta chains presented below share a single source sample, sequenced in a study of regulatory T cells in long-lasting Graves disease. Time point reported: newly diagnosed GD, antithyroid drugs for less than 3 months. PBMC RNA was the source of the TCR library. The TCR beta library used iRepertoire HTBI primers with Arm-PCR amplification of CDR3. MiXCR, applied by TCRdb to the multiplex PCR reads, yields one record per CDR3 protein. This table holds 440,000 or so distinct CDR3 sequences, 15% to 20% found once. These data also featured in a second study, about T cells in Graves' hyperthyroidism and ophthalmopathy.

The specimen comprised peripheral blood mononuclear cells (PBMCs), sampled at new diagnosis, from a patient treated with antithyroid drugs. The receptor set was obtained from a woman aged 25-40 years with Graves disease.

This clonotype was detected only a few times. V is TRBV29-1 and J is TRBJ1-2; D not certain. With 4 bases removed from V and 10 bases from J, the gap between germline ends came to 19 bases. There are 13 residues in the CDR3. Looked up from germline, CDR1 is SQVTM and CDR2 is ANQGSEA. CDR3 DNA sequence: TGCAGCGTTGTCGAGGGCCTCCTATCGATCTACACCTTC. Translating it yields CSVVEGLLSIYTF.

V and J are TRBV29-1 and TRBJ2-3, with 9 bases fitting TRBD2. CDR1 SQVTM and CDR2 ANQGSEA come from the germline V gene. This CDR3 is built from 14 residues. Here the CDR3 reads CGAVGLAGTDTQYF. CDR3 DNA: TGCGGCGCAGTGGGGCTAGCGGGGACAGATACGCAGTATTTT.

This clonotype has a count of ten or more. The chain couples TRBV28 to TRBJ2-7; 8 nucleotides match TRBD2. The CDR3 runs to 15 residues. The J segment lost 3 bases and the V segment lost 1 base, leaving 5 bases of the junction unmatched. Germline CDR1 MDHEN, CDR2 SYDVKM. CDR3: CASSLYGGGRYEQYF. The CDR3 region has the DNA TGTGCCAGCAGTTTATATGGCGGGGGGCGCTACGAGCAGTACTTC.

Ten or more counts support this clonotype. This rearrangement joins TRBV19 to TRBJ1-5, with TRBD1 identical over 9 bases. V lost 5 bases to trimming and J lost 5 bases; unmatched junction nucleotides: 10. The germline V gene encodes CDR1 LNHDA and CDR2 SQIVND (reference sequence). This CDR3 has 16 amino acids. The CDR3 DNA sequence: TGTGCCAGTAGTCTGACCGGGGACAGGGATTATCAGCCCCAGCATTTT. Translating gives CASSLTGDRDYQPQHF.

The sample holds many counts of this clonotype. The V and J genes are TRBV7-9 and TRBJ2-2, with no clear D. CDR1 is SEHNR and CDR2 is FQNEAQ in the germline V gene (reference sequence). V was cut by 2 bases and J by 5 bases, with 6 bases left in between. This CDR3 region has 13 residues. The CDR3 protein is CASSLTETGELFF. For the CDR3, the DNA is TGTGCCAGCAGCTTAACTGAAACCGGGGAGCTGTTTTTT. Based on the CDR3 plus reference TRBV7-9 and TRBJ2-2, the full variable domain is DTGVSQNPRHKITKRGQNVTFRCDPISEHNRLYWYRQTLGQGPEFLTYFQNEAQLEKSRLLSDRFSAERPKGSFSTLEIQRTEQGDSAMYLCASSLTETGELFFGEGSRLTVL.

A few counts support this clonotype. This chain uses TRBV7-9 with TRBJ2-2; D remains ambiguous. The ends were cut back, 7 bases at V and 7 bases at J, with 10 bases in the middle. The CDR3 consists of 12 residues. CDR1 and CDR2 (germline): SEHNR, FQNEAQ (reference sequence). The CDR3 region is CASTPILGELFF. The CDR3 DNA follows: TGTGCCAGCACCCCAATTCTCGGGGAGCTGTTTTTT.

This clonotype appeared a few times. The chain uses TRBV7-9 and TRBJ2-2; 8 bases fit TRBD2. CDR1 SEHNR and CDR2 FQNEAQ come from the germline V gene (reference sequence). V was pared by 5 bases and J by 5 bases, with 13 bases of the junction left unmatched. The length of the CDR3 is 17 residues. CDR3 DNA: TGTGCCAGCAGCCTCGGAGGTGCTAGCGGGTTTACCGGGGAGCTGTTTTTT. Amino acid sequence: CASSLGGASGFTGELFF. Using reference TRBV7-9 and TRBJ2-2 for the parts outside the CDR3, the full variable domain is DTGVSQNPRHKITKRGQNVTFRCDPISEHNRLYWYRQTLGQGPEFLTYFQNEAQLEKSRLLSDRFSAERPKGSFSTLEIQRTEQGDSAMYLCASSLGGASGFTGELFFGEGSRLTVL.

This clonotype was detected ten times or more. The rearrangement joins TRBV28 to TRBJ1-4; TRBD1 might be the D (5 bases). The CDR3 is made up of 15 amino acids. CDR1 is MDHEN and CDR2 is SYDVKM in the germline V gene. Trimming cost V 6 bases and J 5 bases, with 16 bases left between them. CDR3 in amino acids: CASRGGRASNEKLFF. CDR3 DNA sequence: TGTGCCAGCAGGGGGGGACGGGCTTCAAATGAAAAACTGTTTTTT.

This clonotype was picked up many times. The chain couples TRBV27 to TRBJ2-2; D gene uncertain. This CDR3 is built from 17 residues. The germline V gene encodes CDR1 MNHEY and CDR2 SMNVEV (reference sequence). Trimming took off 2 bases at V and 7 bases at J, with 20 bases between the two ends. CDR3 sequence reads: CASSLERAFSHVGELFF. CDR3 nucleotides: TGTGCCAGCAGTTTAGAGCGAGCGTTCAGTCACGTCGGGGAGCTGTTTTTT.

This clonotype was picked up many times. The J gene is TRBJ2-7, the V gene TRBV18; the D gene is possibly TRBD1 (5 bases). The V and J ends lost 3 bases and 1 base respectively, with 16 bases between them. This CDR3 comprises 16 residues. Germline lookup yields CDR1 KGHSH and CDR2 LQKENI. DNA of the CDR3: TGTGCCAGCTCACCCGTTGACAGCAACCTATCCTACGAGCAGTACTTC. This codes for CASSPVDSNLSYEQYF.

Remarks on this clonotype: In this CDR3 the conserved last residue, phenylalanine or tryptophan, is missing, so a read error is likely. The DNA is omitted, as the CDR3 cannot be located on it reliably, and the CDR3 follows TCRdb's listing. The CDR3 is CASSLYKVAG. The chain carries TRBV28 and TRBJ2-7; the table's D gene call, TRBD2, was not cross checked with the DNA. The CDR3 region is 10 residues in length, termini included. Germline V gives CDR1 MDHEN, CDR2 SYDVKM.

This clonotype was counted many times. This chain uses TRBV28 with TRBJ1-5; D is perhaps TRBD1 (5 bases). V lost 6 bases and J lost 5, with 17 bases in between. The germline V gene encodes CDR1 MDHEN and CDR2 SYDVKM. This CDR3 contains 15 residues. The CDR3 is CASRPVGGGYQPQHF. The CDR3 region has the DNA TGTGCCAGCAGGCCAGTTGGGGGTGGGTATCAGCCCCAGCATTTT.

This clonotype was picked up many times. The chain has TRBV3-1 and TRBJ1-1; weak D call: TRBD1 (5 bases). Looked up from germline, CDR1 is LGHDT and CDR2 is YNNKEL (reference sequence). Trimming removed 1 base at V and 4 bases at J, with 13 bases between. The CDR3 consists of 15 residues. CDR3 bases: TGTGCCAGCAGCCAAGGGCCGGGGGGTGGCACTGAAGCTTTCTTT. This codes for CASSQGPGGGTEAFF.